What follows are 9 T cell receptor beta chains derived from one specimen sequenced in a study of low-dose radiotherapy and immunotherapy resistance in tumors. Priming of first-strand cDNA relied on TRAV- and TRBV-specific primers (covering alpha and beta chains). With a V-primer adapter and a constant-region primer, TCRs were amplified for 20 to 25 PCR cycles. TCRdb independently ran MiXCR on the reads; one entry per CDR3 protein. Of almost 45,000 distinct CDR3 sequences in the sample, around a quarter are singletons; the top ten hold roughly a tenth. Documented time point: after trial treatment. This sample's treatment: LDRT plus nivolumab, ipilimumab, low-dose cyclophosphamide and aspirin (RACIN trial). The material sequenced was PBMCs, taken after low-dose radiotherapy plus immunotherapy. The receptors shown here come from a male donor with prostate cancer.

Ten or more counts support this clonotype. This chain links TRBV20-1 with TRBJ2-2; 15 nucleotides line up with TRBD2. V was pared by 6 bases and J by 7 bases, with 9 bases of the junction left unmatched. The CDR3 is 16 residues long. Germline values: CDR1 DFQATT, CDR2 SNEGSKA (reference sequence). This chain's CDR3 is CSAPGLAGGMGGELFF. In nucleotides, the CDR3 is TGCAGTGCCCCGGGACTAGCGGGAGGAATGGGCGGGGAGCTGTTTTTT.

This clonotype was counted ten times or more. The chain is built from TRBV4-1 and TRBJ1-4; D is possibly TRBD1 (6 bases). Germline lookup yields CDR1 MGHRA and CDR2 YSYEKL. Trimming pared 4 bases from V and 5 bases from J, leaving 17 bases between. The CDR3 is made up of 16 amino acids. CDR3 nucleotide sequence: TGCGCCAGCAGCCGAGGTCGTCAGGGGCGAAATGAAAAACTGTTTTTT. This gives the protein CASSRGRQGRNEKLFF.

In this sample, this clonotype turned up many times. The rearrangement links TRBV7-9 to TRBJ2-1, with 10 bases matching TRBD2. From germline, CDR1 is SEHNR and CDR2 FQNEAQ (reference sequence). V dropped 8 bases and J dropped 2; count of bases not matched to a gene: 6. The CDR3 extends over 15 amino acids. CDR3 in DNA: TGTGCCAGCCCGAAACTAGCGGGGACCTACAATGAGCAGTTCTTC. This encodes CASPKLAGTYNEQFF.

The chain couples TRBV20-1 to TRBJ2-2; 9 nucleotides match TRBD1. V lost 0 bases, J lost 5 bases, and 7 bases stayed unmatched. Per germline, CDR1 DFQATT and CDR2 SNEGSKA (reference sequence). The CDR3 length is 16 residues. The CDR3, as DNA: TGCAGTGCTAGAGATCCGGGACAGGGAGGGACCGGGGAGCTGTTTTTT. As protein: CSARDPGQGGTGELFF.

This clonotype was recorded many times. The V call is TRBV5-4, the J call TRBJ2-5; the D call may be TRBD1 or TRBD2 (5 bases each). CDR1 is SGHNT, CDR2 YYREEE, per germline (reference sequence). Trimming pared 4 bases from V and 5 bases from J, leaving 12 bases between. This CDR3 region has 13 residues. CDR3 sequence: CASSRGGDETQYF. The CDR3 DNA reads TGTGCCAGCAGCCGTGGGGGAGACGAGACCCAGTACTTC.

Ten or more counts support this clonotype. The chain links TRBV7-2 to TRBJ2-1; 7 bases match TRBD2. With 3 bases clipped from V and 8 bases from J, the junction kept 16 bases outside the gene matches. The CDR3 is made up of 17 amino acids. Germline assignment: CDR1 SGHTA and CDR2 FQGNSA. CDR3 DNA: TGTGCCAGCAGCTTTCGGGGTCGCGGGAGAGAAGGAGATGAGCAGTTCTTC. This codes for CASSFRGRGREGDEQFF.

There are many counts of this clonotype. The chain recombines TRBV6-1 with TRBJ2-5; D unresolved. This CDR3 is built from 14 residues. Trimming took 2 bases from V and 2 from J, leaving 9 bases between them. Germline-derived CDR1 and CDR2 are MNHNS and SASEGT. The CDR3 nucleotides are TGTGCCAGCAGTGAACGTAACAGACAAGAGACCCAGTACTTC. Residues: CASSERNRQETQYF.

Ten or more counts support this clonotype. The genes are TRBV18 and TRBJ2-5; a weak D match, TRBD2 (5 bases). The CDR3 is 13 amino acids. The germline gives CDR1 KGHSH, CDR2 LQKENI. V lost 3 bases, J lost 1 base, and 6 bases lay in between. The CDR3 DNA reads TGTGCCAGCTCACCGGGGAGCCAAGAGACCCAGTACTTC. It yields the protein CASSPGSQETQYF.

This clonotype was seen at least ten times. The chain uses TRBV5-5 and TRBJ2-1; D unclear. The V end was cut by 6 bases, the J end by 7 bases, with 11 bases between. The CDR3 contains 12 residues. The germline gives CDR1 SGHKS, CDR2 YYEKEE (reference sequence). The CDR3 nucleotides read TGTGCCAGCACATGGGGATTAAATGAGCAGTTCTTC. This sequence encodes CASTWGLNEQFF.